This is a list of T cell receptor beta chains from one sample in a study of naive and memory T cell subsets. MiXCR, applied by TCRdb to the UMI-ligation and nested PCR reads, yields one record per CDR3 protein. This sample carries 32,000 or so distinct CDR3 sequences, about 14% of them seen once, and the ten largest clones take 22%. What was sequenced was effector memory CD4+ T cells from blood. These receptors were taken from a human donor in good health. The CDR3 runs from the conserved cysteine through the conserved F or W. A D gene is named only where the DNA matches it firmly. Some rows have no size entry. The others give once, few or many, or a class for an expanded clone.

V	size	D	J	CDR3	DNA
TRBV6-6	few	TRBD1	TRBJ2-6	CASSPGTGKTGANVLTF	TGTGCCAGCAGTCCCGGGACAGGGAAGACGGGGGCCAACGTCCTGACTTTC
TRBV7-2	many	.	TRBJ1-5	CASSPSSGGNQPQHF	TGTGCCAGCAGCCCCTCTTCAGGGGGCAATCAGCCCCAGCATTTT
TRBV14	.	.	TRBJ2-5	CASSRTHGLETQYF	TGTGCCAGCAGCCGAACACATGGGTTGGAGACCCAGTACTTC
TRBV29-1	many	TRBD1	TRBJ2-5	CSVEGQGWTQYF	TGCAGCGTTGAAGGACAGGGCTGGACCCAGTACTTC
TRBV7-2	.	TRBD2	TRBJ2-1	CASSPRTSTNEQFF	TGTGCCAGCAGCCCACGGACTAGCACTAATGAGCAGTTCTTC
TRBV12-3/TRBV12-4	few	TRBD1	TRBJ1-6	CASSFYTGGANSPLHF	TGTGCCAGCAGTTTCTATACAGGGGGCGCGAATTCACCCCTCCACTTT
TRBV12-3/TRBV12-4	.	.	TRBJ2-1	CASSFWGREQFF	TGTGCCAGCAGTTTTTGGGGGCGGGAGCAGTTCTTC
TRBV19	.	TRBD2	TRBJ2-1	CASSIGLADNEQFF	TGTGCCAGTAGTATCGGCCTAGCGGACAATGAGCAGTTCTTC
TRBV12-3/TRBV12-4	few	TRBD1	TRBJ2-2	CASTISTGGVAGELFF	TGTGCCAGCACCATCTCGACAGGGGGCGTTGCCGGGGAGCTGTTTTTT
TRBV20-1	.	.	TRBJ2-5	CSASGRIFVETQYF	TGCAGTGCATCGGGACGAATTTTTGTTGAGACCCAGTACTTC
TRBV20-1	few	.	TRBJ2-1	CSAHKREGGYNEQFF	TGCAGTGCTCACAAGAGGGAAGGAGGCTACAATGAGCAGTTCTTC
TRBV20-1	few	.	TRBJ2-2	CSAGQNTGELFF	TGCAGTGCGGGGCAGAACACCGGGGAGCTGTTTTTT
TRBV10-3	few	.	TRBJ2-4	CATLDLAKNIQYF	TGTGCCACCCTAGATCTAGCCAAAAACATTCAGTACTTC
TRBV7-2	few	TRBD1	TRBJ1-1	CASSIPTGGRTEAFF	TGTGCCAGCAGCATTCCGACAGGGGGCCGGACTGAAGCTTTCTTT
TRBV24-1	.	.	TRBJ2-1	CATSDSNEQFF	TGTGCCACCAGTGATTCCAATGAGCAGTTCTTC
TRBV7-2	few	.	TRBJ1-1	CASSLGVTRQNTEAFF	TGTGCCAGCAGCTTAGGAGTTACCAGGCAGAACACTGAAGCTTTCTTT
TRBV5-5	.	.	TRBJ1-5	CASSLEGGSFASNQPQHF	TGTGCCAGCAGCTTGGAAGGAGGTAGTTTCGCTAGCAATCAGCCCCAGCATTTT
TRBV28	few	TRBD1	TRBJ2-1	CASSRRTGGLEQFF	TGTGCCAGTTCCCGGCGGACAGGGGGGCTTGAGCAGTTCTTC
TRBV28	.	TRBD2	TRBJ2-1	CASSVPGLVNGEQFF	TGTGCCAGCAGTGTCCCGGGACTAGTTAACGGTGAGCAGTTCTTC
TRBV12-3/TRBV12-4	few	.	TRBJ1-3	CASSRGQNHRAGNTIYF	TGTGCCAGCAGCCGTGGACAGAACCATCGTGCCGGAAACACCATATATTTT
TRBV10-3	many	TRBD2	TRBJ2-1	CAISPGTSSYNEQFF	TGTGCCATCAGTCCCGGGACTAGCTCGTACAATGAGCAGTTCTTC
TRBV2	.	.	TRBJ1-5	CASSEAVGAQPQHF	TGTGCCAGCAGTGAAGCTGTAGGGGCTCAGCCCCAGCATTTT
TRBV5-1	few	TRBD1	TRBJ1-2	CASRPGQGALLRGYTF	TGCGCCAGCAGACCTGGACAGGGGGCCCTTCTCCGTGGCTACACCTTC
TRBV30	.	.	TRBJ2-1	CAWSVLAGDNEQFF	TGTGCCTGGAGTGTTTTGGCAGGGGACAATGAGCAGTTCTTC
TRBV7-2	many	.	TRBJ1-4	CASSQDWRPEKLFF	TGTGCCAGCAGCCAAGACTGGAGGCCTGAAAAACTGTTTTTT
TRBV6-2/TRBV6-3	.	.	TRBJ1-2	CASSPTNYGYTF	TGTGCCAGCAGTCCAACCAACTATGGCTACACCTTC
TRBV7-2	few	.	TRBJ2-7	CASSLDGSDYEQYF	TGTGCCAGCAGCTTAGATGGATCAGACTACGAGCAGTACTTC
TRBV6-5	.	.	TRBJ1-6	CASSYSGFYNSPLHF	TGTGCCAGCAGTTACTCGGGTTTTTATAATTCACCCCTCCACTTT
TRBV12-3/TRBV12-4	few	.	TRBJ2-2	CASSVGGPGELFF	TGTGCCAGCAGTGTGGGAGGCCCCGGGGAGCTGTTTTTT